This TCR beta chain appears in the sequencing data of a study of metastatic and nonmetastatic thyroid tumors. Study at large: Both malignant and benign thyroid patients supplied peripheral blood and tumor or nodule tissue samples, across which the repertoires of these patients were then compared. Study-wide points: Malignant tumors reportedly showed significantly higher TCR beta diversity than benign nodules in both blood and tumor.

Thyroid surgery was performed in patients who had received no treatment beforehand. In the original processing: To classify distant metastasis in papillary thyroid cancer, a model was built from CDR3 differences across clinicopathological groups. Through MiXCR, TCRdb re-clonotyped the PCR reads. TCRdb's processing, not the authors' own work, is the source of the V and J calls. Seen here are 24,000 or so clones, roughly 13% observed once, and the top ten hold around 5%. This clone was recorded many times. What it recognizes is unknown. Sequenced material: blood. The TCR sequence derives from a female donor with papillary thyroid cancer or a benign thyroid nodule (not recorded which). Some clones in this sample may be carry-over from other donors' samples.

In DNA, the CDR3 is TGTGCCAGCAGCCAAGGGGGGCAGAAGAATCAGCCCCAGCATTTT. Residues: CASSQGGQKNQPQHF. The chain recombines TRBV3-1 with TRBJ1-5; D is perhaps TRBD1 (6 bases). The CDR3 length is 15 residues. Germline assignment: CDR1 LGHDT and CDR2 YNNKEL (reference sequence). V was cut by 1 base and J by 4 bases, with 11 bases left in between. Full variable domain (outside the CDR3, taken from reference TRBV3-1 and TRBJ1-5): DTAVSQTPKYLVTQMGNDKSIKCEQNLGHDTMYWYKQDSKKFLKIMFSYNNKELIINETVPNRFSPKSPDKAHLNLHINSLELGDSAVYFCASSQGGQKNQPQHFGDGTRLSIL.